Included here is one TCR beta chain sequence, with context. Its antigen has not been determined. No base quality information exists; no much larger clone differs at one position. This sample was taken from a study of blood T cell repertoires in COVID-19 (dated by TCRdb to 2020 to 2022). Background for the entire study: Collaborator samples came from the United States, Italy and Spain and covered acute and convalescent phases of COVID-19. The prospective study material was composed of cDNA or gDNA derived from T cells, B-cell-depleted T cells, or PBMCs. The repertoires were released in a freely available public database intended as a resource for research on the immune response to SARS-CoV-2. Where HLA class I and class II types were available, the types were taken from metadata supplied by the sample provider, not from assay-based typing. Nearly every sample came with metadata listing a de-identified subject ID, COVID-19 status, age in years and sex. Subjects who had been exposed to COVID-19, were actively infected with it, or had recovered from it provided the deeply sampled blood TCRbeta repertoires that made up the dataset. The samples were drawn from the first 160 participants of the ongoing ImmuneRACE study and from over 950 subjects provided by 6 global collaborators. Beyond this particular receptor, the publication reports: Clinical and demographic metadata were provided uncurated, with the amount varying by source and participant.

The CDR3, from cysteine to phenylalanine, totals 13 residues. The kept DNA is CDR3 alone, 39 bases in frame from the first base. For this chain, trimming is 7 bases at the V end and 9 bases at the J end, and the number of junction bases without a gene match is 8. Looking up the germline V gene yields CDR1 MNHEY and CDR2 SVGAGI. The immunoSEQ Assay, a bias-controlled multiplex PCR, was used to amplify TCRbeta CDR3 regions from genomic DNA. Per the original workflow: The number of nucleated cells in each sample was estimated by amplification of reference gene primers within the assay. Sequence reads were collapsed and filtered to measure the absolute abundance of every unique TCRbeta CDR3 rearrangement. For each sample, productive Simpson clonality was calculated by taking the square root of Simpson's diversity index across productive rearrangements. The source is immuneACCESS, and TCRdb retained only in-frame sequences with V and J called. Part of the clones is not carried over; for the studies checked, unresolved V genes explain less than half of this, and the remainder is unexplained. That table furnishes V, J and clone size, whereas the DNA furnished D and trimming. Counted in this sample were hundreds of thousands of clones; less than 90% of them appeared once. The top ten hold 15% to 20% of the sample.

Each collaborating institution followed its own protocols to collect whole blood in K2EDTA tubes. For TCRbeta analysis, collaborator samples were shipped as frozen whole blood, as isolated PBMCs, or as DNA extracted from either sample type. The sequence is built from TRBV6-5 and TRBJ2-1; TRBD1 lines up with 8 middle nucleotides. The sample was peripheral blood. This receptor was taken from a man between 25 and 39 years old with active or convalescent COVID-19. The base sequence is TGTGCCAGCACCCCGACAGGGGAAAGTGAGCAGTTCTTC. It is translated as CASTPTGESEQFF.